Listed below are T cell receptor beta chains from one sample, sequenced in a study of CD8 T cells in ankylosing spondylitis. TCRdb reanalysed the 5' RACE reads using MiXCR and keeps one entry per CDR3 protein. The repertoire holds around 150,000 distinct CDR3 sequences, with about 18% as singletons. The sequencing sample was made of blood, either unsorted or a sorted T cell fraction (not recorded which). The receptors originated from a male donor with ankylosing spondylitis or in good health (not recorded which). Each CDR3 is given with its conserved first and last residue. Each record gives: V gene, clone size, D gene, J gene, CDR3 length, CDR3 DNA, CDR3 protein. The D gene is left open where the match is weak. Size values are once, few and many counts, or a class for expanded clones, and some rows have none.

v_call: TRBV28; clone_size: many; d_call: TRBD2; j_call: TRBJ2-7; cdr3_length: 15; cdr3_nt: TGTGCCAGCAGTTTGCCTAGCGGGTTTTCCTACGAGCAGTACTTC; cdr3_aa: CASSLPSGFSYEQYF
v_call: TRBV24-1; clone_size: NA; d_call: NA; j_call: TRBJ2-5; cdr3_length: 14; cdr3_nt: TGTGCCACCAGCAGGGGCGATTATCAAGAGACCCAGTACTTC; cdr3_aa: CATSRGDYQETQYF
v_call: TRBV7-9; clone_size: NA; d_call: TRBD1; j_call: TRBJ1-1; cdr3_length: 14; cdr3_nt: TGTGCCAGCAGCTTGGACAGGGACTGGACTGAAGCTTTCTTT; cdr3_aa: CASSLDRDWTEAFF
v_call: TRBV7-8; clone_size: NA; d_call: NA; j_call: TRBJ1-2; cdr3_length: 15; cdr3_nt: TGTGTCAGCACCTCATGGCAGTCTCCTAACTATGGCTACACCTTC; cdr3_aa: CVSTSWQSPNYGYTF
v_call: TRBV28; clone_size: NA; d_call: NA; j_call: TRBJ2-3; cdr3_length: 14; cdr3_nt: TGTGCCAGCAGTTTTAGTAGGGGGAGGAATACGCAGTATTTT; cdr3_aa: CASSFSRGRNTQYF
v_call: TRBV7-2; clone_size: NA; d_call: NA; j_call: TRBJ1-6; cdr3_length: 14; cdr3_nt: TGTGCCAGCAGCACCCGACAGCCTAATTCACCCCTCCACTTT; cdr3_aa: CASSTRQPNSPLHF
v_call: TRBV5-1; clone_size: many; d_call: NA; j_call: TRBJ2-7; cdr3_length: 14; cdr3_nt: TGCGCCAGCAGCTTGGCCCTTGACAGAGAAGAGCAGTACTTC; cdr3_aa: CASSLALDREEQYF
v_call: TRBV6-5; clone_size: many; d_call: TRBD1; j_call: TRBJ1-1; cdr3_length: 15; cdr3_nt: TGTGCCAGCAGTTACTCGACAGCAGGGGGGACTGAAGCTTTCTTT; cdr3_aa: CASSYSTAGGTEAFF
v_call: TRBV24-1; clone_size: few; d_call: NA; j_call: TRBJ2-1; cdr3_length: 18; cdr3_nt: TGTGCCACCAGTGATGCACGACTTCAGGGCGTCAGGTACAATGAGCAGTTCTTC; cdr3_aa: CATSDARLQGVRYNEQFF
v_call: TRBV6-6; clone_size: many; d_call: NA; j_call: TRBJ2-7; cdr3_length: 13; cdr3_nt: TGTGCCAGCACGCCCGATTCCGGCTACGAGCAGTACTTC; cdr3_aa: CASTPDSGYEQYF
v_call: TRBV5-1; clone_size: NA; d_call: TRBD2; j_call: TRBJ2-2; cdr3_length: 16; cdr3_nt: TGCGCCAGCAGCGTAGCGGGAGTTGAGTTCACCGGGGAGCTGTTTTTT; cdr3_aa: CASSVAGVEFTGELFF
v_call: TRBV21-1; clone_size: NA; d_call: NA; j_call: TRBJ2-7; cdr3_length: 18; cdr3_nt: TGTGCCAGCAGCAAAGTCGGCCTGGACTATCGCATGACCTACGAGCAGTACTTC; cdr3_aa: CASSKVGLDYRMTYEQYF
v_call: TRBV29-1; clone_size: many; d_call: NA; j_call: TRBJ2-5; cdr3_length: 14; cdr3_nt: TGCAGCGCCCCGACGGAGGGTAGAAAAGAGACCCAGTACTTC; cdr3_aa: CSAPTEGRKETQYF
v_call: TRBV6-1; clone_size: few; d_call: NA; j_call: TRBJ2-7; cdr3_length: 13; cdr3_nt: TGTGCCAGCAGGGGGACGGGACCTTACGAGCAGTACTTC; cdr3_aa: CASRGTGPYEQYF
v_call: TRBV20-1; clone_size: many; d_call: TRBD2; j_call: TRBJ2-1; cdr3_length: 15; cdr3_nt: TGCAGTGTCCCTAGCGGGGGCCCTCTCTACAATGAGCAGTTCTTC; cdr3_aa: CSVPSGGPLYNEQFF
v_call: TRBV29-1; clone_size: NA; d_call: NA; j_call: TRBJ1-2; cdr3_length: 12; cdr3_nt: TGCAGCGCCGGACATTTGGCCGACGGCTACACCTTC; cdr3_aa: CSAGHLADGYTF
v_call: TRBV29-1; clone_size: many; d_call: NA; j_call: TRBJ2-7; cdr3_length: 12; cdr3_nt: TGCAGCGTAAGGACAGACTCCTACGAGCAGTACTTC; cdr3_aa: CSVRTDSYEQYF
v_call: TRBV12-3/TRBV12-4; clone_size: NA; d_call: TRBD2; j_call: TRBJ2-1; cdr3_length: 16; cdr3_nt: TGTGCCAGCAGTTCCCCACTAGCGGATTCCTACAATGAGCAGTTCTTC; cdr3_aa: CASSSPLADSYNEQFF
v_call: TRBV5-1; clone_size: many; d_call: NA; j_call: TRBJ2-1; cdr3_length: 14; cdr3_nt: TGCGCCAGCAGCTTGGCCCGGGACTACAATGAGCAGTTCTTC; cdr3_aa: CASSLARDYNEQFF
v_call: TRBV6-5; clone_size: many; d_call: NA; j_call: TRBJ2-3; cdr3_length: 14; cdr3_nt: TGTGCCAGCAGTTACTCGAACTCAAGGGATACGCAGTATTTT; cdr3_aa: CASSYSNSRDTQYF
v_call: TRBV3-1; clone_size: many; d_call: NA; j_call: TRBJ2-2; cdr3_length: 14; cdr3_nt: TGTGCCAGCAGCCGGGACGGTAACACCGGGGAGCTGTTTTTT; cdr3_aa: CASSRDGNTGELFF
v_call: TRBV12-3/TRBV12-4; clone_size: many; d_call: TRBD1; j_call: TRBJ2-1; cdr3_length: 14; cdr3_nt: TGTGCCAGCAGACCCCAGGCGACAGGGGATGAGCAGTTCTTC; cdr3_aa: CASRPQATGDEQFF
v_call: TRBV12-3/TRBV12-4; clone_size: NA; d_call: NA; j_call: TRBJ1-5; cdr3_length: 13; cdr3_nt: TGTGCCACCAACCAGGGGATCGATCAGCCCCAGCATTTT; cdr3_aa: CATNQGIDQPQHF
v_call: TRBV7-9; clone_size: many; d_call: NA; j_call: TRBJ2-1; cdr3_length: 16; cdr3_nt: TGTGCCAGCAGCTTGGGGGCAGGGAGCTCCTACAATGAGCAGTTCTTC; cdr3_aa: CASSLGAGSSYNEQFF
v_call: TRBV19; clone_size: NA; d_call: NA; j_call: TRBJ1-1; cdr3_length: 13; cdr3_nt: TGTGCCAGTAGGGAGACAGGGAACACTGAAGCTTTCTTT; cdr3_aa: CASRETGNTEAFF
v_call: TRBV19; clone_size: few; d_call: NA; j_call: TRBJ1-5; cdr3_length: 14; cdr3_nt: TGTGCCAGTAATCCCGGACGCCGTGATCAGCCCCAGCATTTT; cdr3_aa: CASNPGRRDQPQHF
v_call: TRBV24-1; clone_size: few; d_call: NA; j_call: TRBJ1-2; cdr3_length: 15; cdr3_nt: TGTGCCACCAGTGATCCGACGGGGTCTAACTATGGCTACACCTTC; cdr3_aa: CATSDPTGSNYGYTF
v_call: TRBV28; clone_size: NA; d_call: NA; j_call: TRBJ2-1; cdr3_length: 15; cdr3_nt: TGTGCCAGCAGTCGCCCCCGGCTCGGGTACAATGAGCAGTTCTTC; cdr3_aa: CASSRPRLGYNEQFF
v_call: TRBV6-5; clone_size: few; d_call: NA; j_call: TRBJ2-1; cdr3_length: 10; cdr3_nt: TGTGCCAGTGGTATCCATGAGCAGTTCTTC; cdr3_aa: CASGIHEQFF
v_call: TRBV12-3/TRBV12-4; clone_size: many; d_call: TRBD1; j_call: TRBJ1-6; cdr3_length: 14; cdr3_nt: TGTGCCAGCAGTAAAGGGACAGGGAATTTACCCCTCCACTTT; cdr3_aa: CASSKGTGNLPLHF
v_call: TRBV5-1; clone_size: NA; d_call: TRBD2; j_call: TRBJ2-7; cdr3_length: 17; cdr3_nt: TGCGCCAGCAGCTTGGCGACAACTAGCGGGATTTCCTACGAGCAGTACTTC; cdr3_aa: CASSLATTSGISYEQYF
v_call: TRBV12-3/TRBV12-4; clone_size: many; d_call: NA; j_call: TRBJ1-5; cdr3_length: 12; cdr3_nt: TGTGCCAGCAGCCCCTCCCCTCAGCCCCAGCATTTT; cdr3_aa: CASSPSPQPQHF
v_call: TRBV29-1; clone_size: NA; d_call: TRBD2; j_call: TRBJ2-5; cdr3_length: 16; cdr3_nt: TGCAGCGTCTATCTAGCGGGTCGGGGTGTAGGGGAGACCCAGTACTTC; cdr3_aa: CSVYLAGRGVGETQYF
v_call: TRBV5-1; clone_size: few; d_call: TRBD2; j_call: TRBJ2-1; cdr3_length: 14; cdr3_nt: TGCGCCAGCAGCTTGCTAGCGGGATACAATGAGCAGTTCTTC; cdr3_aa: CASSLLAGYNEQFF
v_call: TRBV20-1; clone_size: many; d_call: NA; j_call: TRBJ2-4; cdr3_length: 11; cdr3_nt: TGCAGTGCTAGAGATACGACACGTCAGTACTTC; cdr3_aa: CSARDTTRQYF
v_call: TRBV5-1; clone_size: many; d_call: NA; j_call: TRBJ2-4; cdr3_length: 12; cdr3_nt: TGCGCCAGCAGCTCCAGGGAGAACATTCAGTACTTC; cdr3_aa: CASSSRENIQYF
v_call: TRBV19; clone_size: NA; d_call: NA; j_call: TRBJ1-2; cdr3_length: 12; cdr3_nt: TGTGCCAGTAGTGCCCCCGTCGGGGGCTACACCTTC; cdr3_aa: CASSAPVGGYTF
v_call: TRBV20-1; clone_size: few; d_call: NA; j_call: TRBJ2-5; cdr3_length: 13; cdr3_nt: TGCAGTGCTAGGGATAGCGGTAAAGAGACCCAGTACTTC; cdr3_aa: CSARDSGKETQYF
v_call: TRBV5-6; clone_size: NA; d_call: NA; j_call: TRBJ1-5; cdr3_length: 15; cdr3_nt: TGTGCCAGCAGCCCTCAGGGGACCAGCAATCAGCCCCAGCATTTT; cdr3_aa: CASSPQGTSNQPQHF